The clone carrying this T cell receptor beta chain was counted ten times or more. Its antigen is unknown. Individual cDNA molecules were tagged with unique molecular identifiers, the study reported. MiXCR, applied by TCRdb to the 5' RACE reads, yields one record per CDR3 protein. The data show over 35,000 distinct CDR3 sequences, about 5.9% seen once. This record belongs to a study of early T cells in non-severe SARS-CoV-2 infection. Across the whole study: It was bulk RNA from unsorted whole blood that was sequenced, and the chains were unpaired.

The study's findings and limits: VDJdb-based annotation leaned toward anti-spike CD8 responses and missed private and CD4 specificities.

The V gene lost 5 bases and the J gene lost 5 bases, with 10 bases spanning the gap. The CDR3 covers 13 residues. Germline assignment: CDR1 SGHTA and CDR2 FQGNSA. This rearrangement joins TRBV7-2 to TRBJ2-1; D is tentatively TRBD1 or TRBD2 (6 bases each). This TCR was recovered from an adult who was a healthcare worker with PCR-confirmed SARS-CoV-2 infection or an uninfected control (not recorded which). The material was whole blood, obtained at baseline. In DNA, the CDR3 is TGTGCCAGCAGCGGGGGGCGGAACAATGAGCAGTTCTTC. Amino acids: CASSGGRNNEQFF.